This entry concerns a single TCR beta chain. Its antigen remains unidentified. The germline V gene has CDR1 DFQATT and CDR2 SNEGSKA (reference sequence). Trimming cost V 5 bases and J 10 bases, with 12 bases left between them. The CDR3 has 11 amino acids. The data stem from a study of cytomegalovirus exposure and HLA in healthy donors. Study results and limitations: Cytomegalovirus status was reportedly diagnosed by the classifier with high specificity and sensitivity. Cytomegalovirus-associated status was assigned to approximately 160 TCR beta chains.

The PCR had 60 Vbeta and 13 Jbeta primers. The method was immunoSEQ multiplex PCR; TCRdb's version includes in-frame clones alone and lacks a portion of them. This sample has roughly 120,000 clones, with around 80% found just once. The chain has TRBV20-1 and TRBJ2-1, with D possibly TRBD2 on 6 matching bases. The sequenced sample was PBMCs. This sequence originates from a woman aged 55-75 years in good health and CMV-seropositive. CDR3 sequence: CSAYPGGEQFF. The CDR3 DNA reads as TGCAGTGCTTACCCCGGAGGGGAGCAGTTCTTC.